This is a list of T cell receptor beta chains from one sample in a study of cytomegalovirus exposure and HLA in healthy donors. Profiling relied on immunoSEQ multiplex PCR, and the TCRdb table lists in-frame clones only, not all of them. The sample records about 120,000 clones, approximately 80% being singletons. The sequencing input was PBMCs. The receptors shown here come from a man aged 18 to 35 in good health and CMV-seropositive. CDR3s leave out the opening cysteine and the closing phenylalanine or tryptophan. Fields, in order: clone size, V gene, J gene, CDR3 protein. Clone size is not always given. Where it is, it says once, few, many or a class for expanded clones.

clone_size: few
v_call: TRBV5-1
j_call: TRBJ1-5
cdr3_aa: ASSQTGNNQPQH

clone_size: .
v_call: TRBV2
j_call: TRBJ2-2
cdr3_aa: ASKQGSNTGELF

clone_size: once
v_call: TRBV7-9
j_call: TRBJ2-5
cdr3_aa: ASSRTSGKETQY

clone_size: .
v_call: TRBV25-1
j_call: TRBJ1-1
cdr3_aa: ASSEYGQGMITEAF

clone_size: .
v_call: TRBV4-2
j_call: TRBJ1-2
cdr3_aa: ASSQKDITGVGGYT

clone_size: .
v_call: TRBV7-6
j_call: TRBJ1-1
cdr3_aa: ASSVNRGRNTEAF

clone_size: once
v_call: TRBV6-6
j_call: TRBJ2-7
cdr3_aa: ASGRLRAGAYEQY

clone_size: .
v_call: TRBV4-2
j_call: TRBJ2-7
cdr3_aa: ASSQGLAGVYEQY

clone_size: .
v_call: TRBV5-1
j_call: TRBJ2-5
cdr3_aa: ASSLWASGGQETQY

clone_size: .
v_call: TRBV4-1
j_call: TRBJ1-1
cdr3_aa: ASSQARQGLNTEAF

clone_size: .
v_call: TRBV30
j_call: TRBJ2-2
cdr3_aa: AWIRGGAGITGELF

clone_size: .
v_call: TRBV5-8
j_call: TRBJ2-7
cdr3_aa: ASSLGAGPYEQY

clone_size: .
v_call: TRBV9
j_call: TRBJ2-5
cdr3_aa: ASSGTGGRLEGYKETQY

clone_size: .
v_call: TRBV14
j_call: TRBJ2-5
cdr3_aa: ASSPGGETQY

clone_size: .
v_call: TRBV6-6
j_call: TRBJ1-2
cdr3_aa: ASSQGSNGYT

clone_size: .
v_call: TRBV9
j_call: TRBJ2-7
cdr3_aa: ASSVDPARGIYEQY

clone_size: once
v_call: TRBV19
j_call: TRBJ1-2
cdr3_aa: ASSIIWRDRDGYT

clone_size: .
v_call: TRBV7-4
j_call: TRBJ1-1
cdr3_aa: ASSLSPPRELNTEAF

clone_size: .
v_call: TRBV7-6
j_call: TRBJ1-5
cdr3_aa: ASSLGAKGNQPQH

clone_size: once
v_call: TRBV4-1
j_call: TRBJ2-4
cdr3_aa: ASSQTQSGSWTKNSQY

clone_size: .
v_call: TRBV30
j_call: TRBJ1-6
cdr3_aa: AWSVSTVNSPLH

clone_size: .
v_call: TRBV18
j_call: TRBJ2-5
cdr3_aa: ASSPPSGRETQY

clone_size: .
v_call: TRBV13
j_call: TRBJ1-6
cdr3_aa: ASSPEQVSGGNSPLH

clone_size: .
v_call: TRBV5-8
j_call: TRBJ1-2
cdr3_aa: ASSPVNWGYT

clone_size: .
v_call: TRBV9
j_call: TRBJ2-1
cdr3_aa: ASSVVAALYNEQF

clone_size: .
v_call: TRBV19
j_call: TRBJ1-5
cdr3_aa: ASGDRRNQPQH

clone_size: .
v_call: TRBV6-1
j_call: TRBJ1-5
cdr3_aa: ASSDKLLTYSRRLNQPQH

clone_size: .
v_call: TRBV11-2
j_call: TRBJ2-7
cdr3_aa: ASSLVRASGNPYEQY

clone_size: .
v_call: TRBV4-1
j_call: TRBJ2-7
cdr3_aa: ASSQEFDRGDYEQY

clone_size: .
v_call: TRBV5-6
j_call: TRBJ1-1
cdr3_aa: ASSLTGVGTEAF

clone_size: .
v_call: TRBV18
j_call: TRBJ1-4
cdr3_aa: ASSPAWATNEKLF

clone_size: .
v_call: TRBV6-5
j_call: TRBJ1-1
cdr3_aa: ASSEKRNTEAF

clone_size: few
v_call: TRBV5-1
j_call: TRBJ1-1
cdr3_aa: ASSLDSMNTEAF

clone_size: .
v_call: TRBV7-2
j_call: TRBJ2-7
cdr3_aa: ASSERTSGRYEQY

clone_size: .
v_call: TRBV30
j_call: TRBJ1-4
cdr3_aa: AWSVFGGGNEKLF

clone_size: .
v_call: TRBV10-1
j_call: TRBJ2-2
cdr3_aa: ASSDEASAFSGELF

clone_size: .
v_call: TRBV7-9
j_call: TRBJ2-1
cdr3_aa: ASSLSGVYEQF

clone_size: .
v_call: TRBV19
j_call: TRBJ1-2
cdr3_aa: ASSEPGYYGYT

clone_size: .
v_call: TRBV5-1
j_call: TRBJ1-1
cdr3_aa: ASSQGQGGYTEAF

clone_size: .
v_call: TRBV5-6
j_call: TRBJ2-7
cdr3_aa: ASSLEGGPKDEQY

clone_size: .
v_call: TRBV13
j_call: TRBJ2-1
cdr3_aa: ASSLGDRVNEQF

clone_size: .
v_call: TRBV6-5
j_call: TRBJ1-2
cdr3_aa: ASSRQGQEYYGYT

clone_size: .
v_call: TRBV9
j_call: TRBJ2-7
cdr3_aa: ASSERVGEGEQY